This is a list of T cell receptor beta chains from one sample in a study of T cells after posttransplantation cyclophosphamide. Assay used: immunoSEQ multiplex PCR; TCRdb lists only in-frame clones, some missing. Of around 4,800 clones in the sample, approximately 72% were seen once. The specimen comprised PBMCs, sampled 362 days after allogeneic stem cell transplant with posttransplant cyclophosphamide. The origin of the receptors is a male patient aged 55 to 69 who received an allogeneic stem cell transplant from an unrelated donor, was CMV-positive, and had acute GVHD only. Some T cells may trace back to the graft donor. Both conserved end residues are part of each CDR3. The order of the fields is clone size, J gene, V gene, D gene, CDR3 DNA, CDR3 protein. A D gene is named only where the DNA matches it firmly. Clone sizes are given selectively: once, few, many, or a class where the clone is expanded.

>.|TRBJ1-5|TRBV13|TRBD1
TGTGCCAGCAGCTTACAGGGGGATCAGCCCCAGCATTTT
CASSLQGDQPQHF
>.|TRBJ2-7|TRBV28|.
TGTGCCAGCACATTTGCAGGAGGGTCGGATAGTCTCTACGAGCAGTACTTC
CASTFAGGSDSLYEQYF
>.|TRBJ1-2|TRBV6-5|.
TGTGCCAGCAGTTACACCGACGGGGGGGGTGGCTACACCTTC
CASSYTDGGGGYTF
>few|TRBJ2-6|TRBV5-1|.
TGCGCCAGCAGCTCCGCCTACTTAACCTCTGGGGCCAACGTCCTGACTTTC
CASSSAYLTSGANVLTF
>.|TRBJ1-4|TRBV11-1|TRBD1
TGTGCCAGCAGCCTGGGACAGGGGTTCGGAAAACTGTTTTTT
CASSLGQGFGKLFF
>.|TRBJ2-1|TRBV7-2|TRBD1
TGTGCCAGCAGTCTAACAGGGGACTACAATGAGCAGTTCTTC
CASSLTGDYNEQFF
>.|TRBJ2-2|TRBV6-6|.
TGTGCCAGCAGTTACAGTGGAGGAACCGGGGAGCTGTTTTTT
CASSYSGGTGELFF
>.|TRBJ2-7|TRBV28|.
TGTGCCAGCACCCCCATGGGCGGGGACTCCTACGAGCAGTACTTC
CASTPMGGDSYEQYF
>.|TRBJ1-4|TRBV27|TRBD1
TGTGCCAGCAGTCCCCTCGGACAGGGTCTCCGGGAAAAACTGTTTTTT
CASSPLGQGLREKLFF
>few|TRBJ1-2|TRBV14|.
TGTGCCAGCAGCCAAGTTCAGGGCTACTATGGCTACACCTTC
CASSQVQGYYGYTF
>.|TRBJ2-2|TRBV11-3|TRBD2
TGTGCCAGCAGCTTACTCCCGGGACTAGAGTCCGGGGAGCTGTTTTTT
CASSLLPGLESGELFF
>.|TRBJ2-5|TRBV7-2|.
TGTGCCAGCAGCTTAGTGTCAGGGGAAGAGACCCAGTACTTC
CASSLVSGEETQYF
>.|TRBJ1-5|TRBV19|.
TGTGCCAGTAGTATATCCCTGGGGGGATTGCAGCCCCAGCATTTT
CASSISLGGLQPQHF
>.|TRBJ2-3|TRBV30|.
TGTGCCTGGAGTGTAGGACTTCGCACAGATACGCAGTATTTT
CAWSVGLRTDTQYF
>once|TRBJ2-4|TRBV6-5|.
TGTGCCAGCACCGACGCGGGCCTCAAAAACATTCAGTACTTC
CASTDAGLKNIQYF
>.|TRBJ2-1|TRBV7-3|TRBD2
TGTGCCAGCAGCCCCGGGGGGGAACGCGAGCAGTTCTTC
CASSPGGEREQFF
>.|TRBJ1-4|TRBV7-9|TRBD1
TGTGCCAGCAACACCCGGACAGGGACAGTGGGGGAAAAACTGTTTTTT
CASNTRTGTVGEKLFF
>.|TRBJ1-5|TRBV19|TRBD1
TGTGCCAGTAGTCCTTGGGACAGTAGCAATCAGCCCCAGCATTTT
CASSPWDSSNQPQHF
>.|TRBJ2-5|TRBV7-5|.
TGTGTCAGAACCCCGCGGGCGGGAGGGCGGGAGACCCAGTACTTC
CVRTPRAGGRETQYF
>.|TRBJ2-2|TRBV9|.
TGTGCCAGCAGCGAGTCAGACACCGGGGAGCTGTTTTTT
CASSESDTGELFF
>few|TRBJ1-6|TRBV6-6|.
TGTGCCAGCAGTTCGTTGCGGGGACGTGATGGTTCACCCCTCCACTTT
CASSSLRGRDGSPLHF
>few|TRBJ1-4|TRBV2|.
TGTGCCAGCAGTGTCGCAGGGACTCCTAATGAAAAACTGTTTTTT
CASSVAGTPNEKLFF
>few|TRBJ2-1|TRBV19|TRBD2
TGTGCCAGTAGTAGGTCGGCTAGCGGGAACGCAAGACCTTACAATGAGCAGTTCTTC
CASSRSASGNARPYNEQFF
>.|TRBJ2-5|TRBV7-2|.
TGTGCCAGCAGCTTAGCGGGGGGGCTGGAGACCCAGTACTTC
CASSLAGGLETQYF
>.|TRBJ1-2|TRBV2|TRBD1
TGTGCCAGCAGGTGGGACAGTGCTAACTATGGCTACACCTTC
CASRWDSANYGYTF
>.|TRBJ2-1|TRBV5-1|TRBD2
TGCGCCAGCAGCCGACTAGCGGGGGGGCCGGGTGAGCAGTTCTTC
CASSRLAGGPGEQFF
>.|TRBJ2-2|TRBV11-2|TRBD1
TGTGCCAGCAGCGCCGACAGGGTGCGCACCGGGGAGCTGTTTTTT
CASSADRVRTGELFF
>few|TRBJ1-5|TRBV21-1|.
TGTGCCAGCAGCAAAAAAGGAGGACAGCCGGGGCAGCCCCAGCATTTT
CASSKKGGQPGQPQHF
>once|TRBJ2-5|TRBV5-1|TRBD2
TGCGCCAGCAGCTTGGCGGGGGGCGGGGGGCCAGAAACCCAGTACTTC
CASSLAGGGGPETQYF
>.|TRBJ1-2|TRBV18|TRBD1
TGTGCCAGCTCACCCGGACAGGGGTACGATGATGGTGGCTACACCTTC
CASSPGQGYDDGGYTF
>.|TRBJ1-1|TRBV11-2|.
TGTGCCAGCAGCCTCGCGGGCGGATACACTGAAGCTTTCTTT
CASSLAGGYTEAFF
>.|TRBJ1-1|TRBV5-1|TRBD1
TGCGCCAGCAGCCTACAGGGGAGCATGAACACTGAAGCTTTCTTT
CASSLQGSMNTEAFF
>.|TRBJ1-2|TRBV30|TRBD1
TGTGCCTGGAGCTCGACAGGGAAGGGTGGCTACACCTTC
CAWSSTGKGGYTF
>.|TRBJ2-7|TRBV13|TRBD1
TGTGCCAGCAGCTCGGGGACAGGGAGGTACGAGCAGTACTTC
CASSSGTGRYEQYF
>.|TRBJ1-1|TRBV10-3|.
TGTGCCATCAGTGAGGGCAGCGCCAGAGGCACTGAAGCTTTCTTT
CAISEGSARGTEAFF
>.|TRBJ2-5|TRBV11-2|TRBD2
TGTGCCAGCAGCCCCGTGGGGGGAGCGGGAGGGAGGAGGGAGACCCAGTACTTC
CASSPVGGAGGRRETQYF
>.|TRBJ2-5|TRBV7-3|TRBD2
TGTGCCAGCAGCTTAGGGACTAGCGGGGGCCAAGAGACCCAGTACTTC
CASSLGTSGGQETQYF
>once|TRBJ2-1|TRBV7-3|.
TGTGCCAGCAGCCCAGGGGGGACTTACAATGAGCAGTTCTTC
CASSPGGTYNEQFF
>.|TRBJ2-2|TRBV7-6|.
TGTGCCAGCAGCTCTACGAACAGGGAACGGCTGTTTTTT
CASSSTNRERLFF
>.|TRBJ1-4|TRBV19|TRBD1
TGTGCCAGTAGTGATACAGGGGGCAAATTTGAAAAACTGTTTTTT
CASSDTGGKFEKLFF
>.|TRBJ1-2|TRBV28|.
TGTGCCAGCAGTGGTGGGGCAGCCGGGAGCTATGGCTACACCTTC
CASSGGAAGSYGYTF
>once|TRBJ2-5|TRBV20-1|.
TGCAGTGCTAGGGCTCTCGGGGCCCAGTACTTC
CSARALGAQYF
>.|TRBJ1-6|TRBV4-3|.
TGCGCCAGCAGCCCGTCCGGGGGGGGAAATTCACCCCTCCACTTT
CASSPSGGGNSPLHF
>few|TRBJ1-5|TRBV5-1|.
TGCGCCAGCAGCGTGGGGGCCCATCAGCCCCAGCATTTT
CASSVGAHQPQHF
>.|TRBJ1-2|TRBV7-2|TRBD1
TGTGCCAGCAGCTCAGGGTCGGGACAGGGGAGGGACTATGGCTACACCTTC
CASSSGSGQGRDYGYTF
>.|TRBJ2-4|TRBV28|TRBD2
TGTGCCAGCAGTTCTGAGTTGTTGGGACTAGATGCGACAGCCAAAAACATTCAGTACTTC
CASSSELLGLDATAKNIQYF
>.|TRBJ2-7|TRBV5-6|.
TGTGCCAGCAGCTTGGCCTCCGCAGGGTACGCCCACGAGCAGTACTTC
CASSLASAGYAHEQYF
>.|TRBJ2-3|TRBV9|TRBD2
TGTGCCAGCAGCGTAGTGGCTAGCGGGTTCGGTGTAGATACGCAGTATTTT
CASSVVASGFGVDTQYF
>.|TRBJ2-2|TRBV7-3|TRBD2
TGTGCCAGCAGCCCCCCCGGCAGGGAGGGCACCGGGGAGCTGTTTTTT
CASSPPGREGTGELFF
>.|TRBJ2-1|TRBV6-5|TRBD2
TGTGCCAGCAGTTACGACCGAGCGGGAGCTTACAATGAGCAGTTCTTC
CASSYDRAGAYNEQFF
>.|TRBJ1-2|TRBV2|TRBD1
TGTGCCAACGCGGGACAGGGGATCGATGGCTACACCTTC
CANAGQGIDGYTF